A selection of T cell receptor beta chains follows, all from one sample in a study of blood T cell repertoires in COVID-19. Generated by immunoSEQ multiplex PCR, the TCRdb table keeps only in-frame clones and is missing some. The sample carries under 120,000 clones, 70% to 90% recorded once. The sequenced material came from peripheral blood. The receptor set was obtained from a human donor in a cohort sampled during active COVID-19. CDR3s include the opening cysteine and the closing phenylalanine or tryptophan. D genes are given only for firm matches. The listing skips clone size in some rows; elsewhere it reads once, few, many or a size class.

clone_size,j_call,d_call,v_call,cdr3_aa,cdr3_nt
.,TRBJ2-2,TRBD1,TRBV18,CASSGRIGTAGELFF,TGTGCCAGCTCAGGTCGAATCGGGACAGCCGGGGAGCTGTTTTTT
.,TRBJ2-3,TRBD2,TRBV28,CASSLTSGTDTQYF,TGTGCCAGCAGTTTAACTAGCGGCACAGATACGCAGTATTTT
.,TRBJ1-5,.,TRBV6-2/TRBV6-3,CASSSQGRQPQHF,TGTGCCAGCAGTTCCCAGGGCCGGCAGCCCCAGCATTTT
.,TRBJ1-2,.,TRBV28,CASSLWQEETYTF,TGTGCCAGCAGTTTATGGCAGGAGGAAACCTACACCTTC
.,TRBJ2-7,.,TRBV18,CASSRAGEPYEQYF,TGTGCCAGCTCCCGAGCCGGGGAGCCCTACGAGCAGTACTTC
.,TRBJ1-1,.,TRBV30,CAWSVLPGMNTEAFF,TGTGCCTGGAGTGTACTGCCAGGAATGAACACTGAAGCTTTCTTT
few,TRBJ1-1,.,TRBV28,CASSSPGKLNTEAFF,TGTGCCAGCAGTTCCCCAGGGAAGTTAAACACTGAAGCTTTCTTT
.,TRBJ2-2,TRBD1,TRBV7-3,CASSPHPGTGYPGELFF,TGTGCCAGCAGCCCGCACCCCGGGACAGGGTACCCCGGGGAGCTGTTTTTT
.,TRBJ2-1,TRBD2,TRBV6-6,CASGTGGPNEQFF,TGTGCCAGCGGGACGGGGGGGCCCAATGAGCAGTTCTTC
.,TRBJ1-1,.,TRBV7-2,CASSLHRGQDEAFF,TGTGCCAGCAGCTTGCACCGGGGACAAGATGAAGCTTTCTTT
.,TRBJ2-3,TRBD2,TRBV7-3,CASSLGAGADTQYF,TGTGCCAGCAGCCTCGGGGCGGGAGCAGATACGCAGTATTTT
.,TRBJ2-2,.,TRBV18,CASSPPGAEYTGELFF,TGTGCCAGCTCACCACCAGGGGCAGAGTACACCGGGGAGCTGTTTTTT
.,TRBJ2-1,.,TRBV4-3,CASSHSPSGEQFF,TGCGCCAGCAGCCACTCACCCTCCGGGGAGCAGTTCTTC
.,TRBJ1-2,TRBD1,TRBV20-1,CSASPLTGAYGYTF,TGCAGTGCTAGTCCCCTGACAGGGGCCTATGGCTACACCTTC
.,TRBJ1-3,.,TRBV30,CACGTISANTIYF,TGTGCCTGTGGGACAATCTCCGCAAACACCATATATTTT
.,TRBJ2-1,TRBD2,TRBV30,CAWKSLALRYNEQFF,TGTGCCTGGAAGTCACTAGCGCTTAGGTACAATGAGCAGTTCTTC
.,TRBJ1-5,TRBD1,TRBV4-2,CASSLGTGGDQPQHF,TGTGCCAGCAGCCTCGGGACAGGGGGAGATCAGCCCCAGCATTTT
.,TRBJ2-7,TRBD1,TRBV5-5,CASSPTGGWDEQYF,TGTGCCAGCAGCCCCACAGGGGGCTGGGACGAGCAGTACTTC
.,TRBJ2-3,.,TRBV5-1,CASSLVTADTQYF,TGCGCCAGCTCACTAGTAACGGCAGATACGCAGTATTTT
.,TRBJ1-4,TRBD1,TRBV4-2,CASSQDRTGSYEKLFF,TGTGCCAGCAGCCAAGATAGGACAGGGTCGTATGAAAAACTGTTTTTT
.,TRBJ2-2,TRBD2,TRBV30,CAWRTSDTTNTGELFF,TGTGCCTGGAGGACTAGCGACACCACGAACACCGGGGAGCTGTTTTTT
.,TRBJ2-1,TRBD2,TRBV3-1/TRBV3-2,CASSQRASGRLRNEQFF,TGTGCCAGCAGCCAAAGGGCTAGCGGGAGGTTGAGGAATGAGCAGTTCTTC
.,TRBJ2-3,.,TRBV7-9,CASSLSSTDTQYF,TGTGCCAGCTCTCTGTCTAGCACAGATACGCAGTATTTT
.,TRBJ1-1,.,TRBV5-1,CASSLSPQVNTEAFF,TGCGCCAGCAGCTTGAGCCCACAGGTTAACACTGAAGCTTTCTTT
.,TRBJ2-1,TRBD2,TRBV9,CASSVELAGSNEQFF,TGTGCCAGCAGCGTAGAACTAGCGGGGAGCAATGAGCAGTTCTTC
.,TRBJ2-3,TRBD2,TRBV6-2/TRBV6-3,CASRSPGGPSTDTQYF,TGTGCCAGCCGTTCCCCGGGGGGTCCCAGCACAGATACGCAGTATTTT
.,TRBJ2-5,TRBD2,TRBV9,CASSPRSASGSTQYF,TGTGCCAGCAGCCCAAGGTCGGCTAGCGGGAGTACCCAGTACTTC
.,TRBJ2-6,.,TRBV21-1,CASSRPGTGEIRSSGANVLTF,TGTGCCAGCAGCAGACCCGGGACAGGGGAAATAAGGAGCTCTGGGGCCAACGTCCTGACTTTC